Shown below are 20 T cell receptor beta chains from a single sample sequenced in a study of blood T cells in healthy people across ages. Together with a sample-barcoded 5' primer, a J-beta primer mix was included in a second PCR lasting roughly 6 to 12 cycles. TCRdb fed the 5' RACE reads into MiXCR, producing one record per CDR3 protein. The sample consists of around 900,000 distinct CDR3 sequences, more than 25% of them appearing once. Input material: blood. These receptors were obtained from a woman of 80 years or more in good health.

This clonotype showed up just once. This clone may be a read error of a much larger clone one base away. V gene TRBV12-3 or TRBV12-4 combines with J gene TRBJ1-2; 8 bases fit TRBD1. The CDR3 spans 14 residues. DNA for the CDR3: TGTGTCAGCACCAAGGACAGGGCAAACGGTGGCTACACCTTC. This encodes CVSTKDRANGGYTF.

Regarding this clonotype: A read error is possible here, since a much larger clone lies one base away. The CDR3: CASSLRLGEQFF. The CDR3 DNA follows: TGTGCCAGCAGCTTGCGGCTCGGTGAGCAGTTCTTC. The chain links TRBV5-5 to TRBJ2-1, with D hard to call. The V end lost 1 base, the J end lost 9 bases, and 8 bases lay between the germline ends. Germline-derived CDR1 and CDR2 are SGHKS and YYEKEE (reference sequence). CDR3 length: 12 amino acids.

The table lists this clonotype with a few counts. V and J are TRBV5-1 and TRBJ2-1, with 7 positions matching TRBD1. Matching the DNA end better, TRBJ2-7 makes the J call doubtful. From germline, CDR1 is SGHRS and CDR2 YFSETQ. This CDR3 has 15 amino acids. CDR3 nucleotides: TGCGCCAGCAGCTTGGTCGGGACAGAGTACAATGAGCAGTACTTC. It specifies CASSLVGTEYNEQYF.

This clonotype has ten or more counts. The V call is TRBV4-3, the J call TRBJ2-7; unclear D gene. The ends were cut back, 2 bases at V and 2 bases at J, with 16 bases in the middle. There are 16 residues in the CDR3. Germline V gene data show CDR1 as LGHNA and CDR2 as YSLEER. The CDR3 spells CASSQFEVSGTYEQYF. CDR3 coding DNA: TGCGCCAGCAGCCAATTTGAGGTCAGTGGAACCTACGAGCAGTACTTC.

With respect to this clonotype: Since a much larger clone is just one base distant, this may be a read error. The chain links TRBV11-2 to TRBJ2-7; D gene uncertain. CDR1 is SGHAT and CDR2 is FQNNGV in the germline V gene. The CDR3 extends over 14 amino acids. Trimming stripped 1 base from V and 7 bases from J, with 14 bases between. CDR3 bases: TGTGCCAGCAGCTTAGCCCCGATGGGCTATGAGCAGTACTTC. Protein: CASSLAPMGYEQYF.

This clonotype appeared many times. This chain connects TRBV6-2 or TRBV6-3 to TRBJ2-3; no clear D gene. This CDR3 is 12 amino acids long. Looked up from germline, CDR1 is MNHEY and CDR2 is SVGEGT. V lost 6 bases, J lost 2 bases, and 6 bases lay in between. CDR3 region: CASRALTDTQYF. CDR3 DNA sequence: TGTGCCAGCAGGGCCCTCACAGATACGCAGTATTTT.

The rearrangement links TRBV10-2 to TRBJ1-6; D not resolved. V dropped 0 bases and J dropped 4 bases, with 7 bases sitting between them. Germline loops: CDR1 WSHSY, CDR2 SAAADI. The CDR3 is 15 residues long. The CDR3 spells CASSESRAYNSPLHF. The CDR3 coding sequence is TGCGCCAGCAGTGAGTCGCGGGCGTATAATTCACCCCTCCACTTT.

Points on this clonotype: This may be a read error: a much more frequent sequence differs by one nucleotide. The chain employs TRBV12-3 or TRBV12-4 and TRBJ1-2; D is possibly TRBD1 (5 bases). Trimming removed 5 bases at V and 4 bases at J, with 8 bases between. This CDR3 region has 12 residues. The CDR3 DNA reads TGTGCCAGCAGTAAGGGGTGCTATGGCTACACCTTC. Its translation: CASSKGCYGYTF.

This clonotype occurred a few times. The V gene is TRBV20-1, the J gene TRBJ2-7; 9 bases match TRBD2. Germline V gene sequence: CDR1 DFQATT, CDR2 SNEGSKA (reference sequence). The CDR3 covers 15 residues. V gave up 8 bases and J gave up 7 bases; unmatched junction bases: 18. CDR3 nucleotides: TGCAGTCCGACCACCGGGACTAGCCGGAACAATGAGCAGTACTTC. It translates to CSPTTGTSRNNEQYF.

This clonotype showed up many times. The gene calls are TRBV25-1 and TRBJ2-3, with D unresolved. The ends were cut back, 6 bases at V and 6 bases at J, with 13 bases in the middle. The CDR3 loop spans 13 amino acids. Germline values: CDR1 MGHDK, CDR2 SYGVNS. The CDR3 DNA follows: TGTGCCAGCAGGAGAGGAGCCTCGGATACGCAGTATTTT. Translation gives CASRRGASDTQYF.

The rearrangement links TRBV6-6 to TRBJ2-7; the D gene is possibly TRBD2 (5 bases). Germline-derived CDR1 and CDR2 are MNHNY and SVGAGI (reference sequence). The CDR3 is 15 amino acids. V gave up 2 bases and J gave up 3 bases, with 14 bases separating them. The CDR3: CASSYPGSAGYEQYF. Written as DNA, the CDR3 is TGTGCCAGCAGTTACCCCGGATCTGCGGGCTACGAGCAGTACTTC.

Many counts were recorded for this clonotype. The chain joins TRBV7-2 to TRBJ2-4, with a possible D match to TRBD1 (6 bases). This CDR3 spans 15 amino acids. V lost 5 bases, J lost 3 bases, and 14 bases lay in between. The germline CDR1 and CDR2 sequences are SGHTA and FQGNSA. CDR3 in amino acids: CASSRETDSKNIQYF. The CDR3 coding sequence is TGTGCCAGCAGCCGAGAAACGGACAGCAAAAACATTCAGTACTTC.

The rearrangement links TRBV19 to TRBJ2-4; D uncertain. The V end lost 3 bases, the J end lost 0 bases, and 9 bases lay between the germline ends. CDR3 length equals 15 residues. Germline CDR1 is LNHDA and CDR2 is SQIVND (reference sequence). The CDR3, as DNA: TGTGCCAGTAGTATGAAAAACCTAGCCAAAAACATTCAGTACTTC. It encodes CASSMKNLAKNIQYF.

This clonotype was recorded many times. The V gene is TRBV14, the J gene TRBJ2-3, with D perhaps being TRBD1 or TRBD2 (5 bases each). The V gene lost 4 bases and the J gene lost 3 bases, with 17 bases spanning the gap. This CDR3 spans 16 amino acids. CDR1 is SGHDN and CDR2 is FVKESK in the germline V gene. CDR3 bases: TGTGCCAGCAGCCCTTTGCCGGGACCAAAAACAGATACGCAGTATTTT. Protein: CASSPLPGPKTDTQYF.

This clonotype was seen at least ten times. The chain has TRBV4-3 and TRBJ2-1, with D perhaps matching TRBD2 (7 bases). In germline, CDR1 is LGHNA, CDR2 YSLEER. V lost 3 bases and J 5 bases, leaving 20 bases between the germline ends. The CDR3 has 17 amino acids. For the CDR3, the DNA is TGCGCCAGCAGCCAGGGGGGGGCCCCTCAGAGTAACAATGAGCAGTTCTTC. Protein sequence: CASSQGGAPQSNNEQFF.

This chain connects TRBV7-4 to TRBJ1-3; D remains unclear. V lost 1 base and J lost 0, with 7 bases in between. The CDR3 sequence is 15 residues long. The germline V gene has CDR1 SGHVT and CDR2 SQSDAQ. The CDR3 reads CASSLVGFSGNTIYF. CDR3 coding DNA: TGTGCCAGCAGCTTAGTGGGTTTCTCTGGAAACACCATATATTTT.

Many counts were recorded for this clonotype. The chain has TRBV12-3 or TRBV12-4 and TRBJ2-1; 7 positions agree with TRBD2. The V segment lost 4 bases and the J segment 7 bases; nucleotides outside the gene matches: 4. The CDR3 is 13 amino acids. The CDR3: CASSSAGGNEQFF. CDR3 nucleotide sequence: TGTGCCAGCAGTTCCGCCGGGGGGAATGAGCAGTTCTTC.

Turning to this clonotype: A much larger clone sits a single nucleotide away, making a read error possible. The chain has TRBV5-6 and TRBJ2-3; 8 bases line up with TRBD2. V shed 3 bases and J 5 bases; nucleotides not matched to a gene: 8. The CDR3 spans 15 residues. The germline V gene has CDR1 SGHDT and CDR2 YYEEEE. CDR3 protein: CASSSPGLGGDTQYF. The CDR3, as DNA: TGTGCCAGCAGCTCGCCGGGACTAGGAGGAGATACGCAGTATTTT.

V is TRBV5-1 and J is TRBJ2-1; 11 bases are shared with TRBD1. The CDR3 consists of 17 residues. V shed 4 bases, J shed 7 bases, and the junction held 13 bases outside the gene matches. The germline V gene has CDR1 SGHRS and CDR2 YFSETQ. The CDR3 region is CASSGNLGQGARNEQFF. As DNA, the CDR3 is TGCGCCAGCAGCGGAAACCTCGGACAGGGGGCGAGGAATGAGCAGTTCTTC. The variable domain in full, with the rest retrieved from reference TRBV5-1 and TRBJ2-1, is KAGVTQTPRYLIKTRGQQVTLSCSPISGHRSVSWYQQTPGQGLQFLFEYFSETQRNKGNFPGRFSGRQFSNSRSEMNVSTLELGDSALYLCASSGNLGQGARNEQFFGPGTRLTVL.

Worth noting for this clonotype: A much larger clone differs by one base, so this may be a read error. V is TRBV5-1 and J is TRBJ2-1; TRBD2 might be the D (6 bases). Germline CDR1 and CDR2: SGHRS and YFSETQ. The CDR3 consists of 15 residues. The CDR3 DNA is TGCGCCGGCAGCCCCGCTCCAGGGACTTACAATGAGCAGTTCTTC. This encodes CAGSPAPGTYNEQFF.